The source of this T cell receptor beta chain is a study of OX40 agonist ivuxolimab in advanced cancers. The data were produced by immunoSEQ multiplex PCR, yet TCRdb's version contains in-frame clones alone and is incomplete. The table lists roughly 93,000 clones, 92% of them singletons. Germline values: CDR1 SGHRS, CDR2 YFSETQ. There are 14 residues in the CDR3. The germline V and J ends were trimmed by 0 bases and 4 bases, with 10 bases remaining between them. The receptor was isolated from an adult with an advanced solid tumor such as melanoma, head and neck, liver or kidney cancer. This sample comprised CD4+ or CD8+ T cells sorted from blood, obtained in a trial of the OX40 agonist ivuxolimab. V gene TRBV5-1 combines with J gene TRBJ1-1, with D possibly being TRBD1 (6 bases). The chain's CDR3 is CASSLEGGLTEAFF. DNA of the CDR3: TGCGCCAGCAGCTTGGAGGGGGGGCTCACTGAAGCTTTCTTT.